This T cell receptor beta chain is from a study of blood T cell repertoires in COVID-19. V shed 6 bases, J shed 2 bases, and the junction held 4 bases outside the gene matches. CDR1 and CDR2 (germline): MNHEY, SVGAGI. The CDR3 sequence is 14 residues long. Study processing details: Amplification of reference gene primers was used by the study to estimate nucleated cell counts. Clones were read by immunoSEQ multiplex PCR, and TCRdb kept only the in-frame ones, dropping some. D and trimming come from the DNA, and the V and J calls and clone size come from that table. The sample yields roughly 70,000 clones, 60% to 75% seen once.

The chain joins TRBV6-5 to TRBJ1-2, with 9 bases fitting TRBD1. The sequenced sample was peripheral blood. The receptor was derived from a woman in her sixties or seventies with acute or convalescent COVID-19. In DNA, the CDR3 is TGTGCCAGCAGCCGGACAGGGGACAACTATGGCTACACCTTC. Translated, it gives CASSRTGDNYGYTF.